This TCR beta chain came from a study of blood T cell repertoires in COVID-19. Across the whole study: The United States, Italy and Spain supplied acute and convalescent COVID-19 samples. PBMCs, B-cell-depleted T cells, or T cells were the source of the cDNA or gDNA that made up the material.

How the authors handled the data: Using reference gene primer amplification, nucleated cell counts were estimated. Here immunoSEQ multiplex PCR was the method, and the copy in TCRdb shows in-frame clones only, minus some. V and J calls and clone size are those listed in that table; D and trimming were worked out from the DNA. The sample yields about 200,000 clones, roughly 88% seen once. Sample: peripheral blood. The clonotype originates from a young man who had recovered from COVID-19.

CDR3 sequence reads: CASSDSGTGNYGYTF. CDR3 bases: TGTGCCAGCAGTGACTCGGGGACAGGGAACTATGGCTACACCTTC. The chain recombines TRBV6-4 with TRBJ1-2, with TRBD1 matching over 9 bases. This CDR3 comprises 15 residues. V lost 0 bases to trimming and J lost 2 bases; unmatched junction nucleotides: 1. Germline V gene lookup returns CDR1 MRHNA and CDR2 SNTAGT.